Sequencing of this TCR beta chain was carried out in a study of blood T cell repertoires in COVID-19. On the study more broadly: Specimens from acute and convalescent COVID-19 originated in the United States, Italy and Spain. T cells, B-cell-depleted T cells, or PBMCs provided the cDNA or gDNA that served as material.

One Seattle source followed patients from active infection through their disease course. As for this clone: The junction differs from germline at one of its ends, possibly a read error.

The CDR3 extends over 12 amino acids. Germline CDR1 reads MNHEY; CDR2 reads SVGEGT. Methods used by the authors: Reference gene primer amplification gave estimated nucleated cell counts. The protocol was immunoSEQ multiplex PCR, while the TCRdb copy is restricted to in-frame clones and leaves out a portion. V, J and clone size are taken as reported in that table, and D and trimming were inferred from the DNA itself. Altogether fewer than 100,000 clones are present, about 82% being singletons, with the ten largest covering 8.5% to 10%. The sequenced material came from peripheral blood. The receptor comes from a man aged 50 or older with COVID-19, enrolled during active disease. The rearrangement uses TRBV6-2 or TRBV6-3 and TRBJ2-7, with a weak D call TRBD2 (5 bases). In DNA, the CDR3 is TGTGCCAGCAGTTACTCGGGAGCCCAACCAAACTTC. This codes for CASSYSGAQPNF.